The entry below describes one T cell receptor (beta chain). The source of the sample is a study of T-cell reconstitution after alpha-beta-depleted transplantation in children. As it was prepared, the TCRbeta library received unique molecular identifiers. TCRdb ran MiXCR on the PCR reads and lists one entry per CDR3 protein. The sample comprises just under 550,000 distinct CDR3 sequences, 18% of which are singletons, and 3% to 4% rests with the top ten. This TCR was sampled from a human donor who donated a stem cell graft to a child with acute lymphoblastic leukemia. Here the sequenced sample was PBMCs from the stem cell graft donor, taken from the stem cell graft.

CDR3 sequence reads: CASSLEASGIREQYF. For the CDR3, the DNA is TGCGCCAGCAGCTTGGAGGCTAGCGGGATTCGCGAGCAGTACTTC. V is TRBV5-1 and J is TRBJ2-7; 9 bases are shared with TRBD2. CDR1 is SGHRS and CDR2 is YFSETQ in the germline V gene. CDR3 length equals 15 residues. With 0 bases clipped from V and 6 bases from J, the junction kept 7 bases outside the gene matches.